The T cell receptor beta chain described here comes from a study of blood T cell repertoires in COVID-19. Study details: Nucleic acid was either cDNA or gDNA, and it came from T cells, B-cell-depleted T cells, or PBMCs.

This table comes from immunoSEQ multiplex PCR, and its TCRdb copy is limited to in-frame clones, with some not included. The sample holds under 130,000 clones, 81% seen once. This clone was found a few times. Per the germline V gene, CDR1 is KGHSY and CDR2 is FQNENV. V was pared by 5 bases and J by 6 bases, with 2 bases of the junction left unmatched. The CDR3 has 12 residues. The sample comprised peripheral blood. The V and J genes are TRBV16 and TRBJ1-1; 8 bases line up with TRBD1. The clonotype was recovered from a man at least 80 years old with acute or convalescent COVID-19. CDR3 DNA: TGTGCCAGCAGCACAGGGGGACCTGAAGCTTTCTTT. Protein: CASSTGGPEAFF.